The 28 T cell receptor beta chains reported below all come from one sample, sequenced in a study of blood T cell repertoires in COVID-19. The method was immunoSEQ multiplex PCR; TCRdb's version includes in-frame clones alone and lacks a portion of them. This table has 240,000 or so clones, around 90% appearing once. The sample was peripheral blood. These receptor sequences come from a man aged 55 to 69 who had recovered from COVID-19.

The V gene is TRBV23-1, the J gene TRBJ2-7; D is unclear. TRBV23-1 is classed as an ORF, of uncertain function. This CDR3 has 9 amino acids. Trimming shortened V by 10 bases and J by 4 bases, and 5 bases separated the two germline ends. The CDR3 region has the DNA TGCGCCACCCTTTACGAGCAGTACGTC. Translating gives CATLYEQYV.

This rearrangement joins TRBV10-3 to TRBJ1-1, with D tentatively TRBD1 (5 bases). CDR1 is ENHRY and CDR2 is SYGVKD in the germline V gene. The V end lost 6 bases, the J end lost 1 base, and 21 bases lay between the germline ends. The CDR3 is 17 amino acids. CDR3 protein: CAISPIPGPTTNTEAFF. In DNA, the CDR3 is TGTGCCATCAGCCCTATTCCAGGGCCCACTACGAACACTGAAGCTTTCTTT.

The gene calls are TRBV2 and TRBJ2-7; 7 nucleotides line up with TRBD1. The V segment lost 5 bases and the J segment 5 bases; nucleotides outside the gene matches: 3. The CDR3 totals 12 residues. CDR1 is SNHLY, CDR2 FYNNEI, per germline. This CDR3 is CASSRDRDEQYF. The CDR3 DNA is TGTGCCAGCAGTCGAGACAGGGACGAGCAGTACTTC.

The rearrangement uses TRBV5-8 and TRBJ1-5; 10 bases match TRBD1. Germline lookup yields CDR1 SGHTS and CDR2 YDEGEE. The CDR3 is 17 residues long. V shed 4 bases, J shed 6 bases, and the junction held 13 bases outside the gene matches. The CDR3 sequence: CASSLRPTGGWGQPQHF. The DNA for the CDR3 is TGTGCCAGCAGCCTAAGACCGACAGGGGGCTGGGGTCAGCCCCAGCATTTT. The full variable domain, completed using reference TRBV5-8 and TRBJ1-5, is EAGVTQSPTHLIKTRGQQATLRCSPISGHTSVYWYQQALGLGLQFLLWYDEGEERNRGNFPPRFSGRQFPNYSSELNVNALELEDSALYLCASSLRPTGGWGQPQHFGDGTRLSIL.

This chain links TRBV15 with TRBJ1-4, with D perhaps TRBD1 (5 bases). CDR1 and CDR2 (germline): LNHNV, YYDKDF (reference sequence). The V end was cut by 0 bases, the J end by 5 bases, with 10 bases between. The CDR3 consists of 15 residues. The CDR3 sequence is CATSREQGGNEKLFF. CDR3 sequence (DNA): TGTGCCACCAGCAGAGAGCAGGGAGGCAATGAAAAACTGTTTTTT.

This clone was counted between two and nine times. This chain joins TRBV7-8 and TRBJ1-2, with D maybe TRBD1 (5 bases). The CDR3 spans 16 residues. Germline V gene sequence: CDR1 SGHVS, CDR2 FQNEAQ. Trimming took off 5 bases at V and 8 bases at J, with 24 bases between the two ends. CDR3 nucleotides: TGTGCCAGCAGCCCAAGGCAGGGCGCGTTGGTTAAAGGCTACACCTTC. It yields the protein CASSPRQGALVKGYTF.

This clone was detected once. The genes are TRBV5-1 and TRBJ2-1, with D tentatively TRBD1 (6 bases). The V and J ends lost 0 bases and 9 bases respectively, with 25 bases between them. Per germline, CDR1 SGHRS and CDR2 YFSETQ. CDR3 length equals 18 residues. The CDR3 region has the DNA TGCGCCAGCAGCTTGGAAATTTATAGGGGGTATCCTAGAAGTGAGCAGTTCTTC. As protein: CASSLEIYRGYPRSEQFF.

The chain employs TRBV2 and TRBJ2-7; 10 bases match TRBD1. The V segment lost 11 bases and the J segment 1 base; nucleotides outside the gene matches: 5. Germline CDR1 reads SNHLY; CDR2 reads FYNNEI. The CDR3 extends over 13 amino acids. The DNA of the CDR3 is TGTGCCGGAGGGACAGGGGATTCCTACGAGCAGTACTTC. Residues: CAGGTGDSYEQYF.

The V and J genes are TRBV12-3 or TRBV12-4 and TRBJ1-1; D uncertain. The CDR3 extends over 12 amino acids. V was trimmed by 3 bases and J by 8 bases, leaving 10 bases between them. CDR3 coding DNA: TGTGCCAGCAGTTTCTCCACTCTGGAAGCTTTCTTT. This codes for CASSFSTLEAFF.

This sequence joins TRBV18 and TRBJ2-2; D is uncertain. Between the trimmed V and J ends, which lost 1 base and 2 bases, there was a span of 11 bases. CDR1 is KGHSH and CDR2 is LQKENI in the germline V gene. The CDR3 is made up of 16 amino acids. Here the CDR3 reads CASSPRVYENTGELFF. The CDR3 nucleotides read TGTGCCAGCTCACCACGTGTCTACGAAAACACCGGGGAGCTGTTTTTT. Together with reference TRBV18 and TRBJ2-2, the CDR3 gives the full variable domain: NAGVMQNPRHLVRRRGQEARLRCSPMKGHSHVYWYRQLPEEGLKFMVYLQKENIIDESGMPKERFSAEFPKEGPSILRIQQVVRGDSAAYFCASSPRVYENTGELFFGEGSRLTVL.

The chain uses TRBV4-1 and TRBJ1-5, with D unresolved. V gave up 1 base and J gave up 7 bases, with 23 bases separating them. The CDR3 loop spans 18 amino acids. Germline loops: CDR1 MGHRA, CDR2 YSYEKL. The CDR3 DNA reads TGCGCCAGCAGCCAAGTGCCGCAGATTTTCTCCAGTGGCCAGCCCCAGCATTTT. Translated: CASSQVPQIFSSGQPQHF.

This sequence joins TRBV12-5 and TRBJ1-1; perhaps TRBD1 as D (6 bases). The ends were cut back, 2 bases at V and 1 base at J, with 11 bases in the middle. Germline V gene data show CDR1 as LGHNT and CDR2 as FRNRAP. The CDR3 is 15 residues long. The CDR3 nucleotides read TGTGCTAGTGGTTTGTCCCGGACAGCGAACACTGAAGCTTTCTTT. It codes for CASGLSRTANTEAFF.

This clone was counted a few times. This chain links TRBV14 with TRBJ2-3; D gene ambiguous. Trimming removed 3 bases at V and 2 bases at J, with 15 bases between. The CDR3 is made up of 16 amino acids. Per germline, CDR1 SGHDN and CDR2 FVKESK. The CDR3 coding sequence is TGTGCCAGCAGCCAGCTGACTGGGTCCATCACAGATACGCAGTATTTT. Encoded protein: CASSQLTGSITDTQYF.

The V call is TRBV4-2, the J call TRBJ2-5; TRBD2 agrees at 8 bases. CDR1 is LGHNA, CDR2 YNFKEQ, per germline. This CDR3 region has 17 residues. With 4 bases clipped from V and 2 bases from J, the junction kept 12 bases outside the gene matches. The DNA of the CDR3 is TGTGCCAGCAGCCCGGGGGCCCGGCGGGGGGCGCAAGAGACCCAGTACTTC. It encodes CASSPGARRGAQETQYF.

The chain joins TRBV7-2 to TRBJ2-7; 10 bases match TRBD2. In germline, CDR1 is SGHTA, CDR2 FQGNSA. Trimming cost V 3 bases and J 5 bases; bases outside gene matches: 4. The CDR3 consists of 14 residues. The CDR3 protein is CASSLKRGGDEQYF. The DNA of the CDR3 is TGTGCCAGCAGCTTGAAGCGGGGGGGCGACGAGCAGTACTTC.

J is TRBJ2-1 and V is TRBV2; 9 bases line up with TRBD1. The germline V gene has CDR1 SNHLY and CDR2 FYNNEI. This CDR3 comprises 15 residues. V lost 3 bases and J lost 7; bases outside the gene matches: 7. CDR3 DNA sequence: TGTGCCAGCAGTGAGTACAGGGGGCATAGGAATGAGCAGTTCTTC. Translating gives CASSEYRGHRNEQFF.

The chain couples TRBV5-1 to TRBJ2-1; 11 bases are shared with TRBD1. CDR1 and CDR2 (germline): SGHRS, YFSETQ. The junction had 1 base not matched to a gene; V was cut back by 3 bases and J by 8 bases. The CDR3 has 13 amino acids. The CDR3 is CASSSDRGHEQFF. The CDR3 nucleotides read TGCGCCAGCAGCTCGGACAGGGGGCATGAGCAGTTCTTC.

This chain links TRBV18 with TRBJ1-6; 11 bases map to TRBD1. V was clipped by 3 bases and J by 10 bases; unmatched bases: 11. CDR1 is KGHSH and CDR2 is LQKENI in the germline V gene. The CDR3 length is 17 residues. As DNA, the CDR3 is TGTGCCAGCTCACCGTACCCTGACCGGGACAGGGGGTCACCCCTCCACTTT. This translates into CASSPYPDRDRGSPLHF. Using reference TRBV18 and TRBJ1-6 for the parts outside the CDR3, the full variable domain is NAGVMQNPRHLVRRRGQEARLRCSPMKGHSHVYWYRQLPEEGLKFMVYLQKENIIDESGMPKERFSAEFPKEGPSILRIQQVVRGDSAAYFCASSPYPDRDRGSPLHFGNGTRLTVT.

This clone has only one observation. J is TRBJ2-3 and V is TRBV30; 11 nucleotides line up with TRBD2. The germline gives CDR1 GTSNPN, CDR2 SVGIG (reference sequence). V dropped 5 bases and J dropped 7; count of bases not matched to a gene: 11. The CDR3 contains 15 residues. In DNA, the CDR3 is TGTGCCTGGCAAAACTTAGCGGGGGGGCTGAATACGCAGTATTTT. Protein sequence: CAWQNLAGGLNTQYF.

The rearrangement links TRBV28 to TRBJ1-3; 10 nucleotides line up with TRBD1. With V trimmed by 6 bases and J by 3 bases, 5 bases remained unmatched. CDR3 length: 15 amino acids. Germline loops: CDR1 MDHEN, CDR2 SYDVKM. The CDR3 loop reads CASSLDRGLGNTIYF. CDR3 bases: TGTGCCAGCAGCTTAGACAGGGGGCTTGGAAACACCATATATTTT.

CDR3 loop: CASSDSQHSGELFF. The CDR3 DNA reads as TGTGCCAGCAGTGACTCTCAACATTCCGGGGAGCTGTTTTTT. The chain employs TRBV6-4 and TRBJ2-2; D is ambiguous. Between the trimmed V and J ends, which lost 0 bases and 6 bases, there was a span of 8 bases. The germline V gene encodes CDR1 MRHNA and CDR2 SNTAGT. The CDR3 has 14 amino acids.

The V call is TRBV24-1, the J call TRBJ2-7; perhaps TRBD1 as D (5 bases). Trimming shortened V by 4 bases and J by 5 bases, and 11 bases separated the two germline ends. Germline CDR1 KGHDR, CDR2 SFDVKD. This CDR3 is 13 amino acids long. The CDR3 protein is CATSDRRVDEQYF. The CDR3 DNA is TGTGCCACCAGTGACCGCAGGGTTGACGAGCAGTACTTC.

The chain couples TRBV10-2 to TRBJ1-4; D uncertain. Per the germline V gene, CDR1 is WSHSY and CDR2 is SAAADI. V gave up 6 bases and J gave up 7 bases, with 18 bases separating them. The CDR3 runs to 15 residues. The DNA of the CDR3 is TGCGCCAGCAGCCAAAGCCACTTGGGAGGTGAAAAACTGTTTTTT. This sequence encodes CASSQSHLGGEKLFF.

This chain uses TRBV5-6 with TRBJ2-2; 7 bases are shared with TRBD2. V lost 7 bases to trimming and J lost 7 bases; unmatched junction nucleotides: 4. The CDR3 has 12 residues. Germline CDR1 and CDR2: SGHDT and YYEEEE. The CDR3 region is CASHRGVGELFF. CDR3 nucleotides: TGTGCCAGCCACCGGGGGGTCGGGGAGCTGTTTTTT. The entire variable domain, with the rest obtained from reference TRBV5-6 and TRBJ2-2, is as follows: DAGVTQSPTHLIKTRGQQVTLRCSPKSGHDTVSWYQQALGQGPQFIFQYYEEEERQRGNFPDRFSGHQFPNYSSELNVNALLLGDSALYLCASHRGVGELFFGEGSRLTVL.

The gene calls are TRBV19 and TRBJ1-5, with no clear D. The length of the CDR3 is 14 residues. V lost 11 bases, J lost 0 bases, and 14 bases lay in between. The V gene's germline CDR1 is LNHDA and CDR2 SQIVND (reference sequence). The CDR3 reads CACEEYYSNQPQHF. The CDR3 bases are TGTGCCTGCGAAGAATACTATAGCAATCAGCCCCAGCATTTT. Full variable domain (remainder filled in from reference TRBV19 and TRBJ1-5): DGGITQSPKYLFRKEGQNVTLSCEQNLNHDAMYWYRQDPGQGLRLIYYSQIVNDFQKGDIAEGYSVSREKKESFPLTVTSAQKNPTAFYLCACEEYYSNQPQHFGDGTRLSIL.

There are a few counts of this clone. DNA for the CDR3: TGTGCCAGCAGTTTATCCGGGATCGAGCAGTACTTC. Amino acid sequence: CASSLSGIEQYF. The chain joins TRBV12-3 or TRBV12-4 to TRBJ2-7; D is possibly TRBD2 (5 bases). The CDR3 sequence is 12 residues long. V lost 2 bases and J lost 6, with 8 bases in between.

This rearrangement joins TRBV9 to TRBJ2-6, with no clear D. V dropped 2 bases and J dropped 2 bases, with 8 bases sitting between them. Germline lookup yields CDR1 SGDLS and CDR2 YYNGEE. The CDR3 has 15 amino acids. The CDR3 sequence: CASSVRRAGANVLTF. DNA of the CDR3: TGTGCCAGCAGCGTTCGTCGCGCTGGGGCCAACGTCCTGACTTTC.

V gene TRBV7-9 combines with J gene TRBJ2-2; D possibly corresponds to TRBD1 (6 bases). The CDR3 covers 15 residues. V gave up 4 bases and J gave up 0 bases, with 9 bases separating them. CDR1 and CDR2 from the germline V gene are SEHNR and FQNEAQ (reference sequence). CDR3 coding DNA: TGTGCCAGCAGCTGGGGACAACCGAACACCGGGGAGCTGTTTTTT. Its protein product is CASSWGQPNTGELFF.